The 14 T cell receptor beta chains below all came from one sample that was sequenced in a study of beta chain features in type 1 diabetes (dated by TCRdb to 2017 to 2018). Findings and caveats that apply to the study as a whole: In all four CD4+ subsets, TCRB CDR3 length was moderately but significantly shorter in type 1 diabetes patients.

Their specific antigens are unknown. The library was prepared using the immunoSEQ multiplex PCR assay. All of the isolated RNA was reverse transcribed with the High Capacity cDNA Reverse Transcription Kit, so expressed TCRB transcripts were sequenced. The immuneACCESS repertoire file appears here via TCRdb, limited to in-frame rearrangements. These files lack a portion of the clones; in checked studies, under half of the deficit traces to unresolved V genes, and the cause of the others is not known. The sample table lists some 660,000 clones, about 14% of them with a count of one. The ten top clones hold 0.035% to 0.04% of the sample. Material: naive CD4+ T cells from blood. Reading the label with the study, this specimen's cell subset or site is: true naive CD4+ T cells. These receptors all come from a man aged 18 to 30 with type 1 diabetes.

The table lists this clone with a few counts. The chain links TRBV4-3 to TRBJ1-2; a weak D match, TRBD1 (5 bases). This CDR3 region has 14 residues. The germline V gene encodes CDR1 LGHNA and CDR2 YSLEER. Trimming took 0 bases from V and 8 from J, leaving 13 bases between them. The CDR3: CASSQDQAGLGYTF. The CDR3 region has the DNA TGCGCCAGCAGCCAAGATCAGGCAGGGCTGGGCTACACCTTC.

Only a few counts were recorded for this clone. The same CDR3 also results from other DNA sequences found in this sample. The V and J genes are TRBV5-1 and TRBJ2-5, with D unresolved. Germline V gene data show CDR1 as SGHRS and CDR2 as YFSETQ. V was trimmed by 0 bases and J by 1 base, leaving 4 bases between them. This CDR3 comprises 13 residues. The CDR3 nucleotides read TGCGCCAGCAGCTTGGGTAGCCAAGAGACCCAGTACTTC. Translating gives CASSLGSQETQYF.

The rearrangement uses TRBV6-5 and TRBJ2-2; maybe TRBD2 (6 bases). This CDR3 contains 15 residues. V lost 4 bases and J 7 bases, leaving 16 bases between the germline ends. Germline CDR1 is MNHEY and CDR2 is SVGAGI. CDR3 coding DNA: TGTGCCAGCAGTTGGTCCCGGGGGAAGGGCGGGGAGCTGTTTTTT. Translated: CASSWSRGKGGELFF.

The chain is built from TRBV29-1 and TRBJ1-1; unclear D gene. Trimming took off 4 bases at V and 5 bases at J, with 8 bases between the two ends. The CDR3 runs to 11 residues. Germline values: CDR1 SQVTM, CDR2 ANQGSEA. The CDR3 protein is CSVVPETEAFF. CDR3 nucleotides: TGCAGCGTTGTTCCGGAAACTGAAGCTTTCTTT.

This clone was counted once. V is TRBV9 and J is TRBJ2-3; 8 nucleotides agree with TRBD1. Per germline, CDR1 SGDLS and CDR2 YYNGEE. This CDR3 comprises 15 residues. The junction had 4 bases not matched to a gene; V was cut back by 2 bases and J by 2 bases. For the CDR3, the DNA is TGTGCCAGCAGCGTTGCAGGGGGCATCACAGATACGCAGTATTTT. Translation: CASSVAGGITDTQYF.

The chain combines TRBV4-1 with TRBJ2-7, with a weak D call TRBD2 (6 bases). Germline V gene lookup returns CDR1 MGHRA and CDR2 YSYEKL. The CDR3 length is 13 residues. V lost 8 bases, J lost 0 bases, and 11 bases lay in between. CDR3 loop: CASEEGPSYEQYF. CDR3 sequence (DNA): TGCGCCAGCGAGGAGGGGCCCTCCTACGAGCAGTACTTC.

This CDR3 is CASSYSKSGGGFGYTF. DNA of the CDR3: TGTGCCAGCAGTTACTCGAAATCGGGTGGGGGTTTTGGCTACACCTTC. This chain uses TRBV6-5 with TRBJ1-2; the D gene is possibly TRBD1 (5 bases). In germline, CDR1 is MNHEY, CDR2 SVGAGI. Trimming took 0 bases from V and 7 from J, leaving 18 bases between them. The CDR3 is 16 residues long.

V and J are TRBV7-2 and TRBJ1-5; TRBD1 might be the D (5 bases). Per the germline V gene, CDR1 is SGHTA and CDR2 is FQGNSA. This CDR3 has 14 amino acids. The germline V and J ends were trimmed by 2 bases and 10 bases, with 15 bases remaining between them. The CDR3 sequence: CASSLIGRDGPQHF. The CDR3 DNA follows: TGTGCCAGCAGCTTAATAGGACGGGACGGTCCCCAGCATTTT.

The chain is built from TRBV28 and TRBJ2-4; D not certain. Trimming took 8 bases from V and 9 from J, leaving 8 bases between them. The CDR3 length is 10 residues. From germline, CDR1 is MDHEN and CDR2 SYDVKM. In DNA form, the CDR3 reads TGTGCCAGCGCAAGTGGCATTCAGTACTTC. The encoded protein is CASASGIQYF.

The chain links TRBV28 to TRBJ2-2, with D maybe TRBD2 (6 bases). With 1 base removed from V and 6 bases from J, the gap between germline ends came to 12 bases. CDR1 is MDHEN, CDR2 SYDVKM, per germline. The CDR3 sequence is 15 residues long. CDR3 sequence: CASSLLPGRPGELFF. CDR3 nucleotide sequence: TGTGCCAGCAGTTTATTGCCAGGGAGGCCCGGGGAGCTGTTTTTT.

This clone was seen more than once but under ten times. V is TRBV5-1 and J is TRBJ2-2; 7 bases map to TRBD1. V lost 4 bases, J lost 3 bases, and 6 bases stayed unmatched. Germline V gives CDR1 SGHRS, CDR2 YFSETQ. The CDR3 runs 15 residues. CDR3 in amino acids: CASSKGALDTGELFF. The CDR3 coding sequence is TGCGCCAGCAGCAAGGGGGCCCTGGACACCGGGGAGCTGTTTTTT.

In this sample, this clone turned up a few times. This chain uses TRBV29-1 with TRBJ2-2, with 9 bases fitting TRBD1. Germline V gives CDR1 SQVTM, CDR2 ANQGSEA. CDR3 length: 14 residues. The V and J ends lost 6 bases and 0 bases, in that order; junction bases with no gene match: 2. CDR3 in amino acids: CSVRTGANTGELFF. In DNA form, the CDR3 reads TGCAGCGTACGGACAGGGGCGAACACCGGGGAGCTGTTTTTT.

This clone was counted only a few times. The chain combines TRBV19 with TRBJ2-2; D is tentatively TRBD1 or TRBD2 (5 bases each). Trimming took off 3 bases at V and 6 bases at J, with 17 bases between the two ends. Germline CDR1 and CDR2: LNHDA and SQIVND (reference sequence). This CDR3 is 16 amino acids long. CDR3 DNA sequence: TGTGCCAGTAGTATCGTGGCAGGGAGTAGCTCCGGGGAGCTGTTTTTT. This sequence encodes CASSIVAGSSSGELFF.

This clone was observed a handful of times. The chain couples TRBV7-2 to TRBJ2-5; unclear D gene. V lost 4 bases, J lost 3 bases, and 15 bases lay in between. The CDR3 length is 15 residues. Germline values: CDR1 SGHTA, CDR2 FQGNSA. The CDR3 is CASSSGPDLKETQYF. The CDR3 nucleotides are TGTGCCAGCAGCTCCGGACCCGACTTAAAAGAGACCCAGTACTTC. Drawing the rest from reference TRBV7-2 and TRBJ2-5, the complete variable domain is GAGVSQSPSNKVTEKGKDVELRCDPISGHTALYWYRQSLGQGLEFLIYFQGNSAPDKSGLPSDRFSAERTGGSVSTLTIQRTQQEDSAVYLCASSSGPDLKETQYFGPGTRLLVL.